What follows are 4 T cell receptor beta chains derived from one specimen sequenced in a study of cytomegalovirus exposure and HLA in healthy donors. Primers included in the PCR were 60 Vbeta and 13 Jbeta primers. The table came from immunoSEQ multiplex PCR; TCRdb's copy has only in-frame clones and leaves some out. The sample holds 80,000 or so clones, roughly 9.1% seen once. Sequencing was performed on PBMCs. These receptor sequences come from a man between 60 and 75 years old in good health and CMV-seropositive.

Here the CDR3 reads CASSLVSTWETQYF. Here the CDR3 DNA reads TGTGCCAGCAGCTTAGTTTCTACCTGGGAGACCCAGTACTTC. The rearrangement joins TRBV11-2 to TRBJ2-5; no definite D call. V lost 1 base and J lost 5, with 11 bases in between. Germline values: CDR1 SGHAT, CDR2 FQNNGV. The CDR3 has 14 amino acids.

On this clone itself: A read error may produce the germline difference seen at one junction end. J is TRBJ2-7 and V is TRBV6-6; 9 bases align to TRBD1. This CDR3 is 14 amino acids long. Germline CDR1 MNHNY, CDR2 SVGAGI (reference sequence). CDR3 loop: CASNYAGTGFEQYF. The DNA of the CDR3 is TGTGCCAGCAATTACGCCGGGACAGGGTTCGAGCAGTACTTC.

The chain recombines TRBV18 with TRBJ1-1, with D tentatively TRBD1 (6 bases). The CDR3 runs to 13 residues. V was pared by 3 bases and J by 11 bases, with 16 bases between. Per the germline V gene, CDR1 is KGHSH and CDR2 is LQKENI. The CDR3 region has the DNA TGTGCCAGCTCACCTGGCGCAGGGGAGATGGCTTTCTTT. It yields the protein CASSPGAGEMAFF.

The table lists this clone with a few counts. The genes are TRBV5-5 and TRBJ1-2; the match to TRBD1 covers 7 bases. Germline V CDR1 and CDR2: SGHKS, YYEKEE (reference sequence). The CDR3 contains 17 residues. V dropped 4 bases and J dropped 1; count of bases not matched to a gene: 13. The CDR3 DNA follows: TGTGCCAGCAGCCCGCTGGGGGGACAGAGACTTAACTATGGCTACACCTTC. Its protein product is CASSPLGGQRLNYGYTF. Drawing the rest from reference TRBV5-5 and TRBJ1-2, the complete variable domain is DAGVTQSPTHLIKTRGQQVTLRCSPISGHKSVSWYQQVLGQGPQFIFQYYEKEERGRGNFPDRFSARQFPNYSSELNVNALLLGDSALYLCASSPLGGQRLNYGYTFGSGTRLTVV.